This T cell receptor (beta chain) was sequenced during a study of cytomegalovirus exposure and HLA in healthy donors. Study-wide results and limits: It was shown in a later analysis that HLA-associated TCR beta chains were more clonally expanded than other, equally common chains. Cytomegalovirus-associated status was assigned to about 150 TCR beta chains. Later on, a genetic analysis was performed. It linked a missense variant in DCLRE1C with V- and J-gene trimming of TCR beta. The classifier, whose performance was assessed in both the original and validation cohorts, reportedly diagnosed cytomegalovirus status with high specificity and sensitivity.

This CDR3 contains 16 residues. Germline V CDR1 and CDR2: PRHDT, FYEKMQ (reference sequence). J was trimmed by 4 bases and V by 0 bases; bases with no gene match: 9. For this clone: Its antigen is as yet unknown.

The primer mix had 60 Vbeta and 13 Jbeta primers. Sequencing was performed with immunoSEQ multiplex PCR; in TCRdb, only in-frame clones are kept and a portion is missing. The table shows 40,000 or so clones, with roughly 69% occurring only once. The chain employs TRBV13 and TRBJ2-7; TRBD2 aligns across 7 bases. This TCR was sampled from a woman between 25 and 40 years old in good health and CMV-seronegative. The specimen was PBMCs. This CDR3 is CASSLGFWGGEYEQYF. CDR3 DNA: TGTGCCAGCAGCTTAGGTTTTTGGGGGGGAGAATACGAGCAGTACTTC.